A single sample is the source of the 6 T cell receptor beta chains below, sequenced in a study of CD8 T cells in ankylosing spondylitis. General study findings and limits: Blood from ankylosing spondylitis patients appeared to carry a characteristic roughly eight-variant TCR beta motif.

Via MiXCR, TCRdb re-called the 5' RACE reads, giving one row per CDR3 protein. The sample has hundreds of thousands of distinct CDR3 sequences; 25% to 30% are singletons. The antigens these receptors bind are not known. The sample consisted of blood, either unsorted or a sorted T cell fraction (not recorded which). These receptors came from a male donor with ankylosing spondylitis.

This clonotype has a count of ten or more. The chain recombines TRBV6-2 or TRBV6-3 with TRBJ1-5; D perhaps matches TRBD1 (5 bases). There are 12 residues in the CDR3. Trimming took 8 bases from V and 4 from J, leaving 9 bases between them. The V gene's germline CDR1 is MNHEY and CDR2 SVGEGT. CDR3 in amino acids: CASRDGNQPQHF. CDR3 coding DNA: TGTGCCAGCCGGGACGGGAATCAGCCCCAGCATTTT.

This chain links TRBV7-2 with TRBJ2-7; D not certain. Trimming shortened V by 0 bases and J by 2 bases, and 8 bases separated the two germline ends. This CDR3 comprises 14 residues. Germline V gives CDR1 SGHTA, CDR2 FQGNSA. Here the CDR3 DNA reads TGTGCCAGCAGCTTAGCCCCCGAAACCTACGAGCAGTACTTC. The encoded protein is CASSLAPETYEQYF. The full variable domain, with the rest looked up from reference TRBV7-2 and TRBJ2-7, is GAGVSQSPSNKVTEKGKDVELRCDPISGHTALYWYRQSLGQGLEFLIYFQGNSAPDKSGLPSDRFSAERTGGSVSTLTIQRTQQEDSAVYLCASSLAPETYEQYFGPGTRLTVT.

This sequence joins TRBV20-1 and TRBJ2-7; D unclear. Germline CDR1 DFQATT, CDR2 SNEGSKA (reference sequence). Trimming pared 1 base from V and 2 bases from J, leaving 6 bases between. This CDR3 region has 12 residues. The CDR3 DNA follows: TGCAGTGCTAGAGTAGTGACCTACGAGCAGTACTTC. Its protein is CSARVVTYEQYF.

The V gene is TRBV29-1, the J gene TRBJ1-1; D unclear. The CDR3 totals 15 residues. Per germline, CDR1 SQVTM and CDR2 ANQGSEA. The V end lost 1 base, the J end lost 1 base, and 13 bases lay between the germline ends. CDR3 amino acids: CSVEGVGGKNTEAFF. The DNA of the CDR3 is TGCAGCGTTGAAGGAGTCGGCGGCAAGAACACTGAAGCTTTCTTT. The full variable domain, with the rest looked up from reference TRBV29-1 and TRBJ1-1, is SAVISQKPSRDICQRGTSLTIQCQVDSQVTMMFWYRQQPGQSLTLIATANQGSEATYESGFVIDKFPISRPNLTFSTLTVSNMSPEDSSIYLCSVEGVGGKNTEAFFGQGTRLTVV.

This clonotype was detected a few times. The chain recombines TRBV9 with TRBJ1-2; D possibly corresponds to TRBD1 (5 bases). V was shortened by 9 bases and J by 6 bases, with 15 bases between the two germline ends. Germline V gene lookup returns CDR1 SGDLS and CDR2 YYNGEE. The CDR3 consists of 12 residues. Here the CDR3 DNA reads TGTGCCACCCGAAGGGGACTCGATGGCTACACCTTC. Amino acid sequence: CATRRGLDGYTF.

The CDR3 sequence is CASSLDYNYNEQFF. In DNA form, the CDR3 reads TGTGCCAGCAGCTTAGACTACAACTACAATGAGCAGTTCTTC. The rearrangement uses TRBV7-2 and TRBJ2-1, with D uncertain. The ends were cut back, 1 base at V and 3 bases at J, with 7 bases in the middle. This CDR3 has 14 residues. Germline lookup yields CDR1 SGHTA and CDR2 FQGNSA.